A single sample gave rise to the 16 T cell receptor beta chains below, sequenced in a study of T cells in Graves' hyperthyroidism and ophthalmopathy. The CDR3 regions of TCR beta were amplified from RNA transcripts. With the HTBI primer set, the TCR CDR3 went through a first round of RT-PCR. MiXCR was run by TCRdb on the multiplex PCR reads, yielding one entry per CDR3 protein. The top ten hold roughly 7.7% of the sample, which has about 590,000 distinct CDR3 sequences, approximately 15% seen once. Sequencing used blood. All receptors come from a woman aged 18-29 years with Graves' ophthalmopathy.

The chain couples TRBV7-9 to TRBJ2-5; 9 bases match TRBD1. V shed 1 base, J shed 13 bases, and the junction held 7 bases outside the gene matches. CDR1 is SEHNR, CDR2 FQNEAQ, per germline (reference sequence). CDR3 length equals 13 residues. Here the CDR3 DNA reads TGTGCCAGCAGCTTAGACCTCCGGGACAGGGTGTACTTC. Residues: CASSLDLRDRVYF. Looking up the rest from reference TRBV7-9 and TRBJ2-5 gives the full variable domain: DTGVSQNPRHKITKRGQNVTFRCDPISEHNRLYWYRQTLGQGPEFLTYFQNEAQLEKSRLLSDRFSAERPKGSFSTLEIQRTEQGDSAMYLCASSLDLRDRVYFGPGTRLLVL.

This clonotype occurred many times. The chain has TRBV29-1 and TRBJ2-7, with 7 positions matching TRBD2. This CDR3 region has 13 residues. The ends lost 4 bases at V and 9 bases at J; junction bases unmatched: 12. Germline CDR1 and CDR2: SQVTM and ANQGSEA. As DNA, the CDR3 is TGCAGCGTTGTTGCGGGGAGGGCCAAGGTGCAGTACTTC. Protein sequence: CSVVAGRAKVQYF.

This clonotype came up a few times. This sequence joins TRBV18 and TRBJ1-4; possible D gene TRBD1, 6 bases. CDR1 is KGHSH and CDR2 is LQKENI in the germline V gene. V was shortened by 3 bases and J by 0 bases, with 8 bases between the two germline ends. The CDR3 spans 15 residues. The chain's CDR3 is CASSPPGATNEKLFF. CDR3 DNA sequence: TGTGCCAGCTCACCCCCAGGGGCAACTAATGAAAAACTGTTTTTT.

This clonotype was detected many times. The V call is TRBV6-2 or TRBV6-3, the J call TRBJ2-7; D not certain. V shed 8 bases and J shed 4 bases, with 9 bases lying between them. This CDR3 is built from 11 residues. Germline loops: CDR1 MNHEY, CDR2 SVGEGT. The CDR3 is CASAKGYEQYF. The CDR3 region has the DNA TGTGCCAGCGCTAAAGGTTACGAGCAGTACTTC.

In its sample, this clonotype was seen many times. V and J are TRBV9 and TRBJ2-1; D is ambiguous. Germline assignment: CDR1 SGDLS and CDR2 YYNGEE. The V end was cut by 4 bases, the J end by 4 bases, with 12 bases between. The CDR3 is 14 amino acids. The CDR3, as DNA: TGTGCCAGCAGCCCAGAGGTGGGTTACAATGAGCAGTTCTTC. Translating it yields CASSPEVGYNEQFF.

V and J are TRBV11-2 and TRBJ2-1, with a weak D call TRBD2 (6 bases). V lost 1 base and J lost 2, with 9 bases in between. CDR1 is SGHAT and CDR2 is FQNNGV in the germline V gene. There are 15 residues in the CDR3. DNA for the CDR3: TGTGCCAGCAGCTTAGGCGGGACCCCCTACAATGAGCAGTTCTTC. It codes for CASSLGGTPYNEQFF.

Only a few counts were recorded for this clonotype. The gene calls are TRBV18 and TRBJ2-7; 7 bases line up with TRBD1. CDR1 KGHSH and CDR2 LQKENI come from the germline V gene. The CDR3 is made up of 15 amino acids. Trimming took 2 bases from V and 2 from J; bases not matched to a gene: 6. CDR3 sequence reads: CASSPKGTETYEQYF. The CDR3 coding sequence is TGTGCCAGCTCACCAAAAGGGACAGAGACCTACGAGCAGTACTTC.

Notes on this clonotype: The junction departs from germline at one end; a sequencing error may be responsible. The rearrangement joins TRBV7-7 to TRBJ2-7; D call uncertain. Germline-derived CDR1 and CDR2 are SSHAT and FNYEAQ (reference sequence). This CDR3 spans 15 amino acids. Here the CDR3 DNA reads TGTGCTAGCAGCTTAGAAATTGGCCCCACGTACGAGCAGTACTTC. Amino acid sequence: CASSLEIGPTYEQYF.

This clonotype turned up a few times. The J gene is TRBJ2-7, the V gene TRBV13, with D uncertain. The CDR3 spans 16 residues. Germline V gene lookup returns CDR1 PRHDT and CDR2 FYEKMQ (reference sequence). The V gene lost 2 bases and the J gene lost 3 bases, with 17 bases spanning the gap. The CDR3 DNA is TGTGCCAGCAGCTTACTTACGTTCGGTGAGAGCTACGAGCAGTACTTC. It encodes CASSLLTFGESYEQYF.

At least ten counts were recorded for this clonotype. J is TRBJ2-7 and V is TRBV6-1; TRBD2 is a possible D gene (5 bases). V lost 5 bases, J lost 6 bases, and 26 bases lay in between. Germline CDR1 MNHNS, CDR2 SASEGT. This CDR3 spans 17 amino acids. CDR3 protein: CASSTVAGKEWRVEQYF. CDR3 sequence (DNA): TGTGCCAGCAGTACGGTGGCCGGGAAGGAGTGGCGCGTCGAGCAGTACTTC.

This chain joins TRBV4-2 and TRBJ1-2, with D possibly being TRBD1 (5 bases). Trimming removed 1 base from V and 0 bases from J, with 12 bases in between. CDR3 length equals 16 residues. CDR1 and CDR2 (germline): LGHNA, YNFKEQ. CDR3 sequence (DNA): TGTGCCAGCAGCCAAGGGGGGACGGAAGCTAACTATGGCTACACCTTC. Translated, it gives CASSQGGTEANYGYTF.

The chain recombines TRBV9 with TRBJ2-7; D may be TRBD1 (6 bases). V was clipped by 4 bases and J by 2 bases, with 13 bases between them. The CDR3 is made up of 14 amino acids. CDR1 and CDR2 from the germline V gene are SGDLS and YYNGEE. The CDR3: CASSPRDTPYEQYF. DNA of the CDR3: TGTGCCAGCAGCCCCCGGGACACCCCCTACGAGCAGTACTTC. Variable domain in full (rest from reference TRBV9 and TRBJ2-7): DSGVTQTPKHLITATGQRVTLRCSPRSGDLSVYWYQQSLDQGLQFLIQYYNGEERAKGNILERFSAQQFPDLHSELNLSSLELGDSALYFCASSPRDTPYEQYFGPGTRLTVT.

This clonotype was seen only a few times. This chain joins TRBV11-3 and TRBJ1-3; a weak D match, TRBD1 (6 bases). The CDR3 is made up of 16 amino acids. Trimming left V 5 bases short and J 0 bases short, with 14 bases between. The germline CDR1 and CDR2 sequences are SGHNT and YENEEA. The DNA of the CDR3 is TGTGCCAGCAGCGTGGGGGGCATCGGCTCTGGAAACACCATATATTTT. Its translation is CASSVGGIGSGNTIYF.

Notes on this clonotype: This may be a read error, as it is one base from a much larger clone. The chain has TRBV30 and TRBJ1-1; D might be TRBD1 (6 bases). The CDR3 runs to 15 residues. The germline V gene encodes CDR1 GTSNPN and CDR2 SVGIG (reference sequence). The CDR3 loop is CAWRPNLPGDTVAFF. The CDR3 DNA is TGTGCCTGGAGGCCTAACCTTCCGGGGGACACTGTAGCTTTCTTT.

A few counts support this clonotype. The chain uses TRBV28 and TRBJ1-4, with 10 bases lining up with TRBD1. The J segment lost 0 bases and the V segment lost 3 bases, leaving 10 bases of the junction unmatched. The germline V gene has CDR1 MDHEN and CDR2 SYDVKM. The CDR3 totals 19 residues. In nucleotides, the CDR3 is TGTGCCAGCAGTTTCTCATCCGGCGGACAGGGGGCAACTAATGAAAAACTGTTTTTT. Its translation: CASSFSSGGQGATNEKLFF.

This clonotype was seen repeatedly, ten times or more. The rearrangement joins TRBV20-1 to TRBJ1-5; D may be TRBD1 (5 bases). Germline V gene data show CDR1 as DFQATT and CDR2 as SNEGSKA (reference sequence). The ends were cut back, 6 bases at V and 6 bases at J, with 15 bases in the middle. CDR3 size: 13 residues. CDR3 amino acids: CSARGDVGQPQHF. The DNA for the CDR3 is TGCAGTGCCCGAGGGGACGTTGGTCAGCCCCAGCATTTT.